This TCR beta chain appears in the sequencing data of a study of blood T cell repertoires in COVID-19. As for the study in general: Collection of acute and convalescent COVID-19 samples took place in the United States, Italy and Spain.

Per the original data handling: Estimated nucleated cell counts came from reference gene primer amplification. The protocol was immunoSEQ multiplex PCR, while the TCRdb copy is restricted to in-frame clones and leaves out a portion. The V and J calls and clone size are taken from that table; D and trimming were inferred from the DNA. The table lists about 220,000 clones, around 81% of them singletons. The germline V gene encodes CDR1 KGHSH and CDR2 LQKENI. V was clipped by 6 bases and J by 4 bases; unmatched bases: 6. The CDR3 runs to 14 residues. The chain joins TRBV18 to TRBJ2-3; 8 bases are shared with TRBD2. This receptor was obtained from a woman in her seventies with acute or convalescent COVID-19. The sample taken for sequencing was peripheral blood. CDR3 loop: CASSSAGGADTQYF. The CDR3 DNA reads as TGTGCCAGCTCCTCCGCGGGGGGCGCAGATACGCAGTATTTT.